This TCR beta chain was identified during a study of blood T cell repertoires in COVID-19. Study in general: PBMCs, B-cell-depleted T cells, or T cells were the source of the cDNA or gDNA that made up the material.

V dropped 3 bases and J dropped 3; count of bases not matched to a gene: 3. This CDR3 spans 14 amino acids. The germline V gene encodes CDR1 WSHSY and CDR2 SAAADI. Authors' methods: The authors estimated nucleated cell counts from reference gene primer amplification. Here immunoSEQ multiplex PCR was the method, and the copy in TCRdb shows in-frame clones only, minus some. The V and J calls and clone size come from that table; D and trimming were worked out from the DNA. The sample comprises over 90,000 clones, 90% of which are singletons, and 5% to 6.5% rests with the top ten. V is TRBV10-2 and J is TRBJ1-2; 8 bases are shared with TRBD1. Material for sequencing was peripheral blood. This sequence originates from a man in his forties or fifties with acute or convalescent COVID-19. The CDR3 protein is CASSDGQGYYGYTF. CDR3 DNA: TGCGCCAGCAGTGACGGACAGGGCTACTATGGCTACACCTTC.